This is a list of T cell receptor beta chains from one sample in a study of blood T cell repertoires in COVID-19. Sequencing was performed with immunoSEQ multiplex PCR; in TCRdb, only in-frame clones are kept and a portion is missing. The sample lists roughly 410,000 clones; approximately 87% were seen once. Sequenced input: peripheral blood. Receptors originate from a woman aged 60-75 years with COVID-19, enrolled during active disease. CDR3s include the opening cysteine and the closing phenylalanine or tryptophan. A D gene is named only where the DNA matches it firmly. Clone size is given for some rows only: seen once, a few or many times, or a class if the clone is expanded.

j_call clone_size v_call d_call cdr3_nt cdr3_aa
TRBJ2-6 . TRBV19 . TGTGCCAGTACAGACTCTGGGGCCAACGTCCTGACTTTC CASTDSGANVLTF
TRBJ1-5 few TRBV18 . TGTGCCAGCTCACCAGGGCCTTCTCAGCCCCAGCATTTT CASSPGPSQPQHF
TRBJ1-5 . TRBV6-5 . TGTGCCAGCAGTTACCAGCGGGGTCAGCCCCAGCATTTT CASSYQRGQPQHF
TRBJ2-2 . TRBV30 . TGTGCCTGGAGTGTAGCGCGGGTGCCTAACACCGGGGAGCTGTTTTTT CAWSVARVPNTGELFF
TRBJ2-5 . TRBV29-1 TRBD1 TGCAGCGTTTCCCGACAGGGGGTTCAAGAGACCCAGTACTTC CSVSRQGVQETQYF
TRBJ2-1 . TRBV3-1/TRBV3-2 TRBD2 TGTGCCAGCAGCCAAGCTTGGGGGGGACTAGATGAGCAGTTCTTC CASSQAWGGLDEQFF
TRBJ2-4 . TRBV5-4 . TGTGCCAGCAGCGGGGCTCTTACTAAAAACATTCAGTACTTC CASSGALTKNIQYF
TRBJ1-1 . TRBV4-2 . TGTGCCAGCAGCGTTGGTGGGGCGAACACTGAAGCTTTCTTT CASSVGGANTEAFF
TRBJ2-3 . TRBV3-1/TRBV3-2 TRBD2 TGTGCCAGCAGCCAAAACCCCCCTAGCGGGGGATCCATCAGCACAGATACGCAGTATTTT CASSQNPPSGGSISTDTQYF
TRBJ1-5 once TRBV7-9 . TGTGCCAGCAGCCTTGGGCCGGATCAGCCCCAGCATTTT CASSLGPDQPQHF